This T cell receptor (beta chain) was captured by sequencing in a study of OX40 agonist ivuxolimab in advanced cancers. Whole-study context: Under the entry rules, prior anti-PD-1, anti-PD-L1 or anti-CTLA-4 therapy was allowed, and 40% had some. There were three patients with partial responses, one having hepatocellular carcinoma and two cutaneous melanoma.

Samples were taken at baseline and on day 1 of cycles 4 and 7. Using immunoSEQ multiplex PCR, the repertoire was profiled, and TCRdb retains in-frame clones only, with some absent. Of about 73,000 clones in the sample, 85% to 90% were seen once. CDR1 is MNHEY, CDR2 SMNVEV, per germline (reference sequence). The length of the CDR3 is 15 residues. V was pared by 4 bases and J by 4 bases, with 14 bases between. The sequencing here drew on CD4+ or CD8+ T cells sorted from blood, taken in a trial of the OX40 agonist ivuxolimab. This TCR was sampled from an adult with an advanced solid tumor such as melanoma, head and neck, liver or kidney cancer. This chain connects TRBV27 to TRBJ1-5; unclear D gene. CDR3 amino acids: CASSSRRRANQPQHF. The CDR3 coding sequence is TGTGCCAGCAGTTCTCGGAGGCGGGCTAATCAGCCCCAGCATTTT.